The 20 T cell receptor beta chains below come from one sample, sequenced in a study of blood T cells in healthy people across ages. The use of a sample-barcoded 5' primer and a J-beta primer mix characterized a second PCR of about 7 to 12 cycles. TCRdb analysed the 5' RACE reads with MiXCR anew, one entry per CDR3 protein. The sample has about 640,000 distinct CDR3 sequences, approximately 30% seen once; the top ten hold 15% to 18%. Sequencing was done on a sample of blood. These receptors were obtained from an elderly woman in good health.

The genes are TRBV7-8 and TRBJ2-2, with D possibly TRBD2 on 5 matching bases. Germline CDR1 and CDR2: SGHVS and FQNEAQ. CDR3 length equals 15 residues. The ends were cut back, 6 bases at V and 0 bases at J, with 11 bases in the middle. The CDR3 region has the DNA TGTGCCAGCAGACTCTCGGAGGCGAACACCGGGGAGCTGTTTTTT. It codes for CASRLSEANTGELFF.

This clonotype occurred many times. V is TRBV6-1 and J is TRBJ2-1, with 8 bases matching TRBD2. Germline CDR1 is MNHNS and CDR2 is SASEGT. The CDR3 extends over 15 amino acids. V trimming: 5 bases; J trimming: 9 bases; junction bases outside the gene matches: 12. CDR3 in amino acids: CASSQRGLVFFEQFF. CDR3 sequence (DNA): TGTGCCAGCAGTCAAAGGGGACTAGTGTTCTTTGAGCAGTTCTTC.

The V and J genes are TRBV6-5 and TRBJ1-5; no clear D gene. The germline V gene encodes CDR1 MNHEY and CDR2 SVGAGI. Between the trimmed V and J ends, which lost 6 bases and 7 bases, there was a span of 13 bases. The CDR3 runs 13 residues. The DNA for the CDR3 is TGTGCCAGCAGGGGTAATAGCGGGCAGCCCCAGCATTTT. Its translation: CASRGNSGQPQHF.

This clonotype was detected ten times or more. This sequence joins TRBV19 and TRBJ2-5; 8 bases agree with TRBD2. J gave up 3 bases and V 10 bases, and 7 bases lay outside the gene matches. Germline V CDR1 and CDR2: LNHDA, SQIVND (reference sequence). This CDR3 is built from 13 residues. CDR3 bases: TGTGCCACCTCCGGGACTAGAGAAGAGACCCAGTACTTC. Translating it yields CATSGTREETQYF.

This clonotype occurred many times. The J gene is TRBJ2-5, the V gene TRBV4-2, with D perhaps TRBD2 (7 bases). Trimming left V 1 base short and J 5 bases short, with 17 bases between. Germline V gives CDR1 LGHNA, CDR2 YNFKEQ. CDR3 length: 16 amino acids. CDR3 DNA: TGTGCCAGCAGCCAAGGGGTGGCAGGGGAGGGTGAGACCCAGTACTTC. This sequence encodes CASSQGVAGEGETQYF.

This clonotype was seen ten or more times. The gene calls are TRBV6-5 and TRBJ2-7; D is possibly TRBD1 or TRBD2 (5 bases each). Germline V gene sequence: CDR1 MNHEY, CDR2 SVGAGI. The CDR3 extends over 14 amino acids. V was cut by 7 bases and J by 1 base, with 14 bases left in between. CDR3 region: CASTVEAGSYEQYF. The CDR3 DNA follows: TGTGCCAGCACCGTGGAGGCAGGGTCCTACGAGCAGTACTTC.

At least ten counts were recorded for this clonotype. V usage is TRBV12-3 or TRBV12-4 and J usage is TRBJ2-1; D may be TRBD2 (7 bases). The V gene lost 1 base and the J gene lost 7 bases, with 17 bases spanning the gap. The CDR3 consists of 16 residues. DNA for the CDR3: TGTGCCAGCAGTTTAGGGACGGGGGGCCTGAGGAATGAGCAGTTCTTC. Protein product: CASSLGTGGLRNEQFF.

Of note for this clonotype: With a much larger clone just one base away, this may be a read error. The CDR3 here is CSAQRGVPTEAFF. The DNA for the CDR3 is TGCAGTGCCCAGCGGGGAGTGCCCACTGAAGCTTTCTTT. The chain links TRBV20-1 to TRBJ1-1; unclear D gene. CDR3 length: 13 amino acids. V was cut by 6 bases and J by 4 bases, with 15 bases left in between. CDR1 and CDR2 (germline): DFQATT, SNEGSKA (reference sequence).

This chain links TRBV5-1 with TRBJ2-3, with 11 bases that match TRBD2. V lost 4 bases to trimming and J lost 1 base; unmatched junction nucleotides: 5. The CDR3 runs to 16 residues. Germline CDR1 and CDR2: SGHRS and YFSETQ. The CDR3 reads CASSVTSGVGTDTQYF. The CDR3 DNA is TGCGCCAGCAGCGTGACTAGCGGGGTGGGCACAGATACGCAGTATTTT.

This clonotype was observed a handful of times. A much larger clone is a single base away; this may be a read error. The gene calls are TRBV7-2 and TRBJ2-4; 7 bases line up with TRBD1. Germline V gives CDR1 SGHTA, CDR2 FQGNSA. The CDR3 contains 15 residues. DNA of the CDR3: TGTGCCAGCGGCTTAGGCGACAGGGACAAAAACATTCAGTACTTC. It is translated as CASGLGDRDKNIQYF.

Remarks on this clonotype: This may be a read error, as it is one base from a much larger clone. J is TRBJ1-6 and V is TRBV5-1; 9 nucleotides match TRBD1. CDR1 is SGHRS, CDR2 YFSETQ, per germline. The CDR3 sequence is 14 residues long. In nucleotides, the CDR3 is TGCGTCAGCAGCTCAAGACAGGGGGATTCACCCCTCCACTTT. It yields the protein CVSSSRQGDSPLHF.

The chain is built from TRBV20-1 and TRBJ2-7; 11 nucleotides line up with TRBD1. The CDR3 contains 15 residues. Germline V gene lookup returns CDR1 DFQATT and CDR2 SNEGSKA (reference sequence). The V and J ends lost 2 bases and 5 bases, in that order; junction bases with no gene match: 8. CDR3 sequence: CSARSPGQGGNEQYF. The DNA of the CDR3 is TGCAGTGCTAGATCCCCGGGACAGGGGGGCAACGAGCAGTACTTC.

This clonotype was observed at least ten times. The chain employs TRBV20-1 and TRBJ2-7, with 10 bases aligning to TRBD1. The CDR3 length is 15 residues. Germline loops: CDR1 DFQATT, CDR2 SNEGSKA (reference sequence). V gave up 3 bases and J gave up 6 bases; unmatched junction bases: 11. The chain's CDR3 is CSASSWTGGRGEQYF. For the CDR3, the DNA is TGCAGTGCTAGTTCATGGACAGGGGGGAGGGGCGAGCAGTACTTC.

This clonotype was observed a few times. CDR3 protein: CASSYEPGRVLGQYF. In nucleotides, the CDR3 is TGTGCCAGCAGTTACGAACCGGGACGGGTACTAGGGCAGTACTTC. V usage is TRBV28 and J usage is TRBJ2-7, with D tentatively TRBD1 or TRBD2 (5 bases each). The CDR3 consists of 15 residues. Trimming cost V 4 bases and J 9 bases, with 22 bases left between them. From germline, CDR1 is MDHEN and CDR2 SYDVKM.

This clonotype was counted many times. V and J are TRBV12-3 or TRBV12-4 and TRBJ1-4; TRBD1 might be the D (5 bases). The length of the CDR3 is 13 residues. V lost 5 bases to trimming and J lost 7 bases, with 11 bases between them. The CDR3 DNA follows: TGTGCCAGCAGTCCCGGGGCTTTTGAAAAACTGTTTTTT. Its protein product is CASSPGAFEKLFF.

This clonotype was recorded at least ten times. The V gene is TRBV7-2, the J gene TRBJ2-7; TRBD2 agrees at 7 bases. This CDR3 spans 17 amino acids. V gave up 5 bases and J gave up 5 bases; unmatched junction bases: 18. CDR1 is SGHTA and CDR2 is FQGNSA in the germline V gene. The CDR3 coding sequence is TGTGCCAGCAGCCGACCCCCTTCTGGACTAGTGGGACACGAGCAGTACTTC. Protein product: CASSRPPSGLVGHEQYF. Together with reference TRBV7-2 and TRBJ2-7, the CDR3 gives the full variable domain: GAGVSQSPSNKVTEKGKDVELRCDPISGHTALYWYRQSLGQGLEFLIYFQGNSAPDKSGLPSDRFSAERTGGSVSTLTIQRTQQEDSAVYLCASSRPPSGLVGHEQYFGPGTRLTVT.

This clonotype is a singleton in its sample. J is TRBJ2-5 and V is TRBV10-3; 10 nucleotides line up with TRBD1. The CDR3 loop spans 15 amino acids. With V trimmed by 4 bases and J by 4 bases, 6 bases remained unmatched. The germline V gene encodes CDR1 ENHRY and CDR2 SYGVKD. The CDR3 region has the DNA TGTGCCATCAGTGCCGGGACAGGGGAGGTAGAGACCCAGTACTTC. The encoded protein is CAISAGTGEVETQYF.

This clonotype was recorded a few times. This chain joins TRBV15 and TRBJ2-2, with 7 bases that match TRBD1. V gave up 7 bases and J gave up 3 bases; unmatched junction bases: 2. The CDR3 has 13 residues. In germline, CDR1 is LNHNV, CDR2 YYDKDF (reference sequence). For the CDR3, the DNA is TGTGCCACCACAGGGGGATACACCGGGGAGCTGTTTTTT. This sequence encodes CATTGGYTGELFF.

Concerning this clonotype itself: The junction shows a germline mismatch at one end, possibly a read error. CDR3 residues: CAGSLGTGTGYTF. The DNA for the CDR3 is TGTGCCGGCAGCTTAGGGACAGGGACTGGCTACACCTTC. The genes are TRBV7-8 and TRBJ1-2; 9 nucleotides line up with TRBD1. Germline V gene sequence: CDR1 SGHVS, CDR2 FQNEAQ. CDR3 length equals 13 residues.

The CDR3 is CSASRAGQGYTGELFF. The CDR3 nucleotides are TGCAGTGCGTCCCGTGCGGGACAGGGGTACACCGGGGAGCTGTTTTTT. This sequence joins TRBV20-1 and TRBJ2-2; TRBD1 matches 10 bases. The CDR3 is made up of 16 amino acids. Germline CDR1 and CDR2: DFQATT and SNEGSKA (reference sequence). V lost 6 bases to trimming and J lost 3 bases; unmatched junction nucleotides: 10.